The next 20 T cell receptor beta chains were all read from a single sample in a study of T cells after yellow fever vaccination. TCRdb redid the calling of the 5' RACE reads with MiXCR, one entry per CDR3 protein. Of about 550,000 distinct CDR3 sequences detected, about 19% appear once; the ten largest clones hold around an eighth. This sample comprised PBMCs, obtained 15 days after the yellow fever booster vaccination. The receptor source for this set is a man aged 25-45 years who received the YFV17D yellow fever vaccine.

This clonotype was picked up a small number of times. This rearrangement joins TRBV12-3 or TRBV12-4 to TRBJ2-5; D possibly corresponds to TRBD1 (6 bases). The CDR3 is 14 amino acids. Trimming took off 7 bases at V and 4 bases at J, with 16 bases between the two ends. DNA of the CDR3: TGTGCCAGCACCACCACTCGACAGGTAGAGACCCAGTACTTC. Amino acids: CASTTTRQVETQYF.

This clonotype appeared a few times. The V gene is TRBV24-1, the J gene TRBJ2-1, with 11 bases matching TRBD2. CDR1 KGHDR and CDR2 SFDVKD come from the germline V gene. The CDR3 length is 14 residues. Unmatched junction bases numbered 3, after V lost 4 bases and J lost 8 bases. The CDR3 DNA reads TGTGCCACCAGTGAGAAGGGACTAGCGGATGAGCAGTTCTTC. This translates into CATSEKGLADEQFF.

The chain uses TRBV20-1 and TRBJ1-4; 10 bases line up with TRBD1. The CDR3 is 15 residues long. Germline trimming cut 3 bases from V and 4 bases from J; bases unmatched to any gene: 5. Germline loops: CDR1 DFQATT, CDR2 SNEGSKA (reference sequence). DNA of the CDR3: TGCAGTGCTAGGACAGGGGGCATGATTAATGAAAAACTGTTTTTT. Its translation is CSARTGGMINEKLFF.

V gene TRBV5-1 combines with J gene TRBJ2-5, with D tentatively TRBD1 or TRBD2 (5 bases each). Germline loops: CDR1 SGHRS, CDR2 YFSETQ. Trimming removed 4 bases at V and 0 bases at J, with 13 bases between. This CDR3 contains 15 residues. The CDR3 DNA reads TGCGCCAGCAGCATCGGGACGGCGTACCAAGAGACCCAGTACTTC. Its protein product is CASSIGTAYQETQYF.

The chain recombines TRBV7-2 with TRBJ1-1; 9 nucleotides match TRBD1. Trimming at V came to 6 bases and at J to 3 bases, leaving 11 bases not matched to a gene. The CDR3 spans 16 residues. Germline CDR1 reads SGHTA; CDR2 reads FQGNSA. CDR3 DNA sequence: TGTGCCAGCAGTCGTACAGGGGGCGCTTCGGACACTGAAGCTTTCTTT. It specifies CASSRTGGASDTEAFF. Based on the CDR3 plus reference TRBV7-2 and TRBJ1-1, the full variable domain is GAGVSQSPSNKVTEKGKDVELRCDPISGHTALYWYRQSLGQGLEFLIYFQGNSAPDKSGLPSDRFSAERTGGSVSTLTIQRTQQEDSAVYLCASSRTGGASDTEAFFGQGTRLTVV.

V gene TRBV5-4 combines with J gene TRBJ2-3, with 8 bases lining up with TRBD1. With V trimmed by 1 base and J by 2 bases, 3 bases remained unmatched. The CDR3 extends over 15 amino acids. The germline CDR1 and CDR2 sequences are SGHNT and YYREEE (reference sequence). The CDR3 DNA reads as TGTGCCAGCAGCTTGTGGCAGGGGGCCACAGATACGCAGTATTTT. Translation gives CASSLWQGATDTQYF.

This clonotype was observed a few times. The rearrangement uses TRBV5-4 and TRBJ2-1, with 7 nucleotides matching TRBD1. CDR3 length equals 14 residues. Germline V lookup: CDR1 SGHNT, CDR2 YYREEE (reference sequence). V was pared by 5 bases and J by 4 bases, with 6 bases of the junction left unmatched. In DNA, the CDR3 is TGTGCCAGCAGACCCGGGACAGCATACAATGAGCAGTTCTTC. This sequence encodes CASRPGTAYNEQFF.

This clonotype was found a few times. V is TRBV30 and J is TRBJ2-2, with 8 bases fitting TRBD1. The CDR3 has 15 residues. Germline lookup yields CDR1 GTSNPN and CDR2 SVGIG (reference sequence). V lost 2 bases and J lost 1; bases outside the gene matches: 3. The CDR3 nucleotides are TGTGCCTGGAGTTCAGGACAGGGGAACACCGGGGAGCTGTTTTTT. Translated: CAWSSGQGNTGELFF. The variable domain in full, with the rest retrieved from reference TRBV30 and TRBJ2-2, is SQTIHQWPATLVQPVGSPLSLECTVEGTSNPNLYWYRQAAGRGLQLLFYSVGIGQISSEVPQNLSASRPQDRQFILSSKKLLLSDSGFYLCAWSSGQGNTGELFFGEGSRLTVL.

The gene calls are TRBV20-1 and TRBJ2-5, with 11 nucleotides matching TRBD2. Germline CDR1 DFQATT, CDR2 SNEGSKA (reference sequence). With 5 bases clipped from V and 5 bases from J, the junction kept 7 bases outside the gene matches. CDR3 length: 14 residues. CDR3 in DNA: TGCAGTGCTTCCGGGACTAGCGGTCTTGAGACCCAGTACTTC. This gives the protein CSASGTSGLETQYF.

This chain uses TRBV3-1 with TRBJ1-6, with D unclear. The germline V gene encodes CDR1 LGHDT and CDR2 YNNKEL (reference sequence). This CDR3 has 14 residues. V shed 1 base and J shed 3 bases, with 4 bases lying between them. The CDR3 DNA sequence: TGTGCCAGCAGCCAAGGAAGCTATAATTCACCCCTCCACTTT. Its protein is CASSQGSYNSPLHF.

The rearrangement joins TRBV29-1 to TRBJ2-3, with TRBD2 identical over 9 bases. Germline CDR1 SQVTM, CDR2 ANQGSEA. This CDR3 region has 14 residues. After removal of 4 bases from V and 5 bases from J, the junction contained 7 bases not matched to a gene. The CDR3, as DNA: TGCAGCGTTGCAGCGGGAGGAGTAGGAGATACGCAGTATTTT. Amino acid sequence: CSVAAGGVGDTQYF.

The chain uses TRBV27 and TRBJ2-7, with D possibly called TRBD1 or TRBD2 (5 bases each). Trimming cost V 3 bases and J 2 bases, with 8 bases left between them. Per the germline V gene, CDR1 is MNHEY and CDR2 is SMNVEV (reference sequence). CDR3 length equals 13 residues. For the CDR3, the DNA is TGTGCCAGCAGTTTTGTGGGGGCCTACGAGCAGTACTTC. Encoded protein: CASSFVGAYEQYF.

The V call is TRBV5-1, the J call TRBJ2-1; no firm D call. Germline V gene data show CDR1 as SGHRS and CDR2 as YFSETQ. The V end lost 4 bases, the J end lost 5 bases, and 10 bases lay between the germline ends. This CDR3 comprises 13 residues. The CDR3 DNA is TGCGCCAGCAGCAGGGTCGAACACAATGAGCAGTTCTTC. Its protein is CASSRVEHNEQFF.

This chain links TRBV12-3 or TRBV12-4 with TRBJ1-4; D is uncertain. V was clipped by 5 bases and J by 8 bases, with 18 bases between them. This CDR3 spans 15 amino acids. The chain's CDR3 is CASSPGRVGAEKLFF. The CDR3 nucleotides are TGTGCCAGCAGTCCCGGACGGGTAGGAGCGGAAAAACTGTTTTTT.

In DNA form, the CDR3 reads TGTGCCACCAGTGGTTCCCGTCCAGGACAGGGAAACACAGATACGCAGTATTTT. This codes for CATSGSRPGQGNTDTQYF. The V and J genes are TRBV24-1 and TRBJ2-3, with 8 bases identical to TRBD1. V gave up 5 bases and J gave up 2 bases; unmatched junction bases: 14. Germline lookup yields CDR1 KGHDR and CDR2 SFDVKD. The CDR3 has 18 residues.

This clonotype was recorded a few times. The V gene is TRBV4-3, the J gene TRBJ2-7; D may be TRBD2 (6 bases). This CDR3 contains 16 residues. V was clipped by 3 bases and J by 2 bases, with 17 bases between them. The germline gives CDR1 LGHNA, CDR2 YSLEER. In nucleotides, the CDR3 is TGCGCCAGCAGCCATCAGCTGCTAGCGCTTACCTACGAGCAGTACTTC. It yields the protein CASSHQLLALTYEQYF.

The chain recombines TRBV12-3 or TRBV12-4 with TRBJ2-3; 14 bases fit TRBD2. The CDR3 contains 15 residues. J gave up 5 bases and V 6 bases, and 4 bases lay outside the gene matches. The CDR3 DNA reads as TGTGCCAGCAGGACTAGCGGGGGGGGGAGAGATACGCAGTATTTT. This translates into CASRTSGGGRDTQYF.

This clonotype occurred many times. V is TRBV12-3 or TRBV12-4 and J is TRBJ1-2; TRBD1 agrees at 7 bases. This CDR3 region has 14 residues. The J segment lost 0 bases and the V segment lost 5 bases, leaving 3 bases of the junction unmatched. The CDR3 nucleotides read TGTGCCAGCAGTGCTGGGACAGCTAACTATGGCTACACCTTC. Encoded protein: CASSAGTANYGYTF.

In the case of this clonotype: A junction boundary mismatches the germline segment, possibly from a read error. This sequence joins TRBV5-1 and TRBJ2-7; D ambiguous. The CDR3 consists of 12 residues. In germline, CDR1 is SGHRS, CDR2 YFSETQ. Here the CDR3 DNA reads TGCGCCAGCAGATTGGATACCTACGAGCAGTACTTC. This sequence encodes CASRLDTYEQYF.

The chain uses TRBV9 and TRBJ2-3; 11 bases are shared with TRBD1. The CDR3 consists of 21 residues. Germline-derived CDR1 and CDR2 are SGDLS and YYNGEE. The J segment lost 0 bases and the V segment lost 3 bases, leaving 18 bases of the junction unmatched. CDR3: CASSAPRVWTGGAMSTDTQYF. CDR3 sequence (DNA): TGTGCCAGCAGCGCGCCGAGGGTATGGACAGGGGGCGCGATGAGCACAGATACGCAGTATTTT.